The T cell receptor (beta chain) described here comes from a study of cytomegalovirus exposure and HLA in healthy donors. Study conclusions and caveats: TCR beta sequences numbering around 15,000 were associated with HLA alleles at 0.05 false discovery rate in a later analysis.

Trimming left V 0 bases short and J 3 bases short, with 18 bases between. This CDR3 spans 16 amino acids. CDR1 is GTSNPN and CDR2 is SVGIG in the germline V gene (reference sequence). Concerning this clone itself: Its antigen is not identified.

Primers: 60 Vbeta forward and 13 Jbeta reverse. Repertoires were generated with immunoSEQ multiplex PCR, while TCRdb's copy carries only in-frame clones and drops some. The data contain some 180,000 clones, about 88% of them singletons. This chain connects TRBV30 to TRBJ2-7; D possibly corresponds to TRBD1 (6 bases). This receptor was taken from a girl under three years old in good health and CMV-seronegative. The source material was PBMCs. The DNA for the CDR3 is TGTGCCTGGAGTGTATTGGGGCAGGGGAGCGTCTACGAGCAGTACTTC. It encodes CAWSVLGQGSVYEQYF.